This TCR beta chain was observed in a study of CD8+ T cells in alopecia areata. This sample's treatment: oral pan-JAK inhibitor, 5-10 mg twice daily. The sequencing template was cDNA reverse transcribed from extracted RNA. This table comes from immunoSEQ multiplex PCR, and its TCRdb copy is limited to in-frame clones, with some not included. This sample has more than 90,000 clones, with around 58% found just once. The V end lost 4 bases, the J end lost 8 bases, and 21 bases lay between the germline ends. The germline CDR1 and CDR2 sequences are SGHRS and YFSETQ. This CDR3 comprises 15 residues. The gene calls are TRBV5-1 and TRBJ1-2, with TRBD1 as a possible D gene (5 bases). The receptor comes from a human donor with alopecia areata. Sequences were derived from CD8+ T cells sorted from blood, sampled at week 4, from a patient treated with tofacitinib. The chain's CDR3 is CASSVETRGWIGYTF. The CDR3 DNA is TGCGCCAGCAGCGTGGAGACTAGGGGATGGATCGGCTACACCTTC.